This TCR beta chain was identified in a study of T cells in Graves' hyperthyroidism and ophthalmopathy. Whole-study findings and limits: The model predicted ophthalmopathy a median around six months before onset. Most expanded thyroid clonotypes above 0.001 recurred in blood.

Germline lookup yields CDR1 SGHRS and CDR2 YFSETQ. Trimming stripped 2 bases from V and 1 base from J, with 15 bases between. The CDR3 totals 17 residues. As to this clonotype: The antigen remains undetermined.

RNA transcripts served as the template for amplifying TCR beta CDR3 regions. First-round RT-PCR targeting the TCR CDR3 was performed with the HTBI primer set. TCRdb fed the multiplex PCR reads into MiXCR, producing one record per CDR3 protein. This sample has about 840,000 distinct CDR3 sequences, with 38% found just once. V and J are TRBV5-1 and TRBJ1-4; perhaps TRBD1 as D (5 bases). The sequencing input was blood. This clonotype was sampled from a man aged 18 to 29 with Graves' hyperthyroidism. The CDR3 region has the DNA TGCGCCAGCAGCTTCGGCCTTGTTGGGGGAACTAATGAAAAACTGTTTTTT. Protein sequence: CASSFGLVGGTNEKLFF.